These 12 T cell receptor beta chains originate from one sample sequenced in a study of blood T cell repertoires in COVID-19. Sequencing was performed with immunoSEQ multiplex PCR; in TCRdb, only in-frame clones are kept and a portion is missing. Among roughly 280,000 clones, more than 85% were seen once, and the ten largest hold roughly 4%. The material sequenced was peripheral blood. These TCRs come from a man younger than 30 with active or convalescent COVID-19.

This chain joins TRBV6-1 and TRBJ2-4, with TRBD1 matching over 8 bases. The trim removed 4 bases at V and 3 bases at J, leaving 8 bases unmatched. Germline V gene data show CDR1 as MNHNS and CDR2 as SASEGT. This CDR3 has 16 residues. The CDR3 DNA is TGTGCCAGCAGTGCAATACCGGGACAGGTCAAAAACATTCAGTACTTC. Translation: CASSAIPGQVKNIQYF.

J is TRBJ2-3 and V is TRBV6-2 or TRBV6-3; 8 bases are shared with TRBD2. V shed 6 bases, J shed 5 bases, and the junction held 16 bases outside the gene matches. The CDR3 consists of 17 residues. CDR1 is MNHEY, CDR2 SVGEGT, per germline. The CDR3: CASSPHILAGVGDTQYF. The DNA of the CDR3 is TGTGCCAGCAGCCCTCATATTCTAGCGGGCGTCGGAGATACGCAGTATTTT.

V and J are TRBV5-6 and TRBJ1-1; maybe TRBD1 (5 bases). Germline loops: CDR1 SGHDT, CDR2 YYEEEE. The CDR3 is 14 amino acids. V lost 1 base, J lost 4 bases, and 11 bases lay in between. CDR3: CASSLRGSGTEAFF. CDR3 DNA sequence: TGTGCCAGCAGCTTGCGGGGGAGCGGCACTGAAGCTTTCTTT.

The rearrangement joins TRBV10-1 to TRBJ2-3; the match to TRBD2 covers 8 bases. This CDR3 has 13 residues. V shed 7 bases, J shed 1 base, and the junction held 1 base outside the gene matches. Germline assignment: CDR1 WNHNN and CDR2 SYGVQD (reference sequence). CDR3 DNA sequence: TGCGCCAGCAAAGCGGGGGGCACAGATACGCAGTATTTT. Translated: CASKAGGTDTQYF.

The chain carries TRBV10-3 and TRBJ1-6; D is perhaps TRBD1 (5 bases). The ends were cut back, 6 bases at V and 10 bases at J, with 13 bases in the middle. The CDR3 consists of 13 residues. Germline CDR1 and CDR2: ENHRY and SYGVKD. The CDR3 protein is CAIRSLQDSPLHF. The CDR3 coding sequence is TGTGCCATCAGAAGCCTACAGGACTCACCCCTCCACTTT.

The chain uses TRBV10-3 and TRBJ1-1; 7 bases fit TRBD1. With 6 bases clipped from V and 5 bases from J, the junction kept 6 bases outside the gene matches. The CDR3 contains 13 residues. Germline V CDR1 and CDR2: ENHRY, SYGVKD. CDR3 nucleotide sequence: TGTGCCATCAGGAGGGACAGTGGGACTGAAGCTTTCTTT. It specifies CAIRRDSGTEAFF.

The chain couples TRBV7-2 to TRBJ1-5; TRBD1 aligns across 10 bases. The CDR3 is made up of 16 amino acids. The germline V gene has CDR1 SGHTA and CDR2 FQGNSA. The V gene end was trimmed by 5 bases and the J gene end by 5 bases; junction bases not matched to a gene: 9. The CDR3: CASSPRTGGGYQPQHF. In nucleotides, the CDR3 is TGTGCCAGCAGCCCCCGGACAGGGGGAGGTTATCAGCCCCAGCATTTT.

The chain has TRBV7-8 and TRBJ2-5; maybe TRBD2 (6 bases). The germline V gene has CDR1 SGHVS and CDR2 FQNEAQ. V lost 1 base to trimming and J lost 7 bases, with 10 bases between them. The CDR3 contains 13 residues. The CDR3 region is CASSLVGGGTQYF. The CDR3 DNA reads TGTGCCAGCAGCTTAGTCGGGGGTGGGACCCAGTACTTC.

The gene calls are TRBV18 and TRBJ2-3; D is perhaps TRBD2 (5 bases). Between the trimmed V and J ends, which lost 1 base and 4 bases, there was a span of 9 bases. The germline CDR1 and CDR2 sequences are KGHSH and LQKENI. The CDR3 extends over 14 amino acids. For the CDR3, the DNA is TGTGCCAGCTCACCACAAGAGAGGGCAGATACGCAGTATTTT. Translating it yields CASSPQERADTQYF.

V usage is TRBV5-4 and J usage is TRBJ1-3; D might be TRBD1 (5 bases). Trimming took 3 bases from V and 2 from J, leaving 6 bases between them. CDR1 is SGHNT, CDR2 YYREEE, per germline (reference sequence). The CDR3 is 13 amino acids. The CDR3 region is CASSWGAGNTIYF. DNA for the CDR3: TGTGCCAGCAGCTGGGGGGCTGGAAACACCATATATTTT.

Concerning this clone itself: Germline and junction disagree at one end, which may indicate a read error. The rearrangement joins TRBV6-2 or TRBV6-3 to TRBJ1-4, with TRBD1 matching 7 bases. The CDR3 is 12 amino acids. From germline, CDR1 is MNHEY and CDR2 SVGEGT. CDR3 DNA sequence: TGTGCCAGCAGTTACTCGGAGGGGGCTTGTGTTTTT. This encodes CASSYSEGACVF.

The gene calls are TRBV5-1 and TRBJ2-2; a possible D gene is TRBD2 (6 bases). CDR1 SGHRS and CDR2 YFSETQ come from the germline V gene. This CDR3 has 16 residues. V was clipped by 2 bases and J by 1 base, with 12 bases between them. This chain's CDR3 is CASSFWGVQNTGELFF. CDR3 DNA: TGCGCCAGCAGCTTCTGGGGGGTTCAGAACACCGGGGAGCTGTTTTTT. Based on the CDR3 plus reference TRBV5-1 and TRBJ2-2, the full variable domain is KAGVTQTPRYLIKTRGQQVTLSCSPISGHRSVSWYQQTPGQGLQFLFEYFSETQRNKGNFPGRFSGRQFSNSRSEMNVSTLELGDSALYLCASSFWGVQNTGELFFGEGSRLTVL.